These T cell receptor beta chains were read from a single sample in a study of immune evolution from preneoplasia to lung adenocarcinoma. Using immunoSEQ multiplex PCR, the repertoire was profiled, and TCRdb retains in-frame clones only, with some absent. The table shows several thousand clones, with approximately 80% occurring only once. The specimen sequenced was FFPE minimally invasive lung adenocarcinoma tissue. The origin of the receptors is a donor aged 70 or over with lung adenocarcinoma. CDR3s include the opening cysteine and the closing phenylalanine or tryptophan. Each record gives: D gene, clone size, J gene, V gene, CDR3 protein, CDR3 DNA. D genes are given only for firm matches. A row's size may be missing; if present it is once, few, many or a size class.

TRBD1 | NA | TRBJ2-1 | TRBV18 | CASSGQGAYEQFF | TGTGCCAGCTCGGGACAGGGGGCCTATGAGCAGTTCTTC
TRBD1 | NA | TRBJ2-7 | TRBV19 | CASSTGGHEQYF | TGTGCCAGTAGTACAGGGGGCCACGAGCAGTACTTC
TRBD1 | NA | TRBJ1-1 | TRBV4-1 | CASSNQGRTGGLYREAFF | TGCGCCAGCAGCAACCAAGGGAGGACAGGGGGCCTTTATAGAGAAGCTTTCTTT
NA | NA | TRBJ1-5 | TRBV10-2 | CASSDSRPEAQHF | TGCGCCAGCAGTGATTCCAGGCCGGAGGCCCAGCATTTT
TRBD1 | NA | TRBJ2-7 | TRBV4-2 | CASSPLTGTGVYEQYF | TGTGCCAGCAGTCCTTTAACCGGGACAGGGGTGTACGAGCAGTACTTC
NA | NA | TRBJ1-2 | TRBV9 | CASSVDSKASYGYTF | TGTGCCAGCAGCGTCGATTCCAAGGCCAGCTATGGCTACACCTTC
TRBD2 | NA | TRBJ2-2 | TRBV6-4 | CASSDSSGRETGELFF | TGTGCCAGCAGTGACTCCAGCGGGAGGGAGACCGGGGAGCTGTTTTTT
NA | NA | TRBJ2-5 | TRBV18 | CASSPESYQETQYF | TGTGCCAGCTCACCGGAGTCGTACCAAGAGACCCAGTACTTC
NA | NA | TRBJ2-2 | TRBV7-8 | CASSLAGGGGAGELFF | TGTGCCAGCAGCTTAGCGGGAGGGGGAGGCGCCGGGGAGCTGTTTTTT
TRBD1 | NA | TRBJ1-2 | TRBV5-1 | CASSFQDRDGYTF | TGCGCCAGCAGCTTCCAAGACAGGGACGGCTACACCTTC
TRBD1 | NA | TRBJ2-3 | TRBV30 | CAGTGDLTDTQYF | TGTGCCGGTACAGGGGATTTGACAGATACGCAGTATTTT
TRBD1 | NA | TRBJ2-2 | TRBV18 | CASCGQGKFGGELFF | TGTGCCAGCTGTGGACAGGGGAAGTTTGGCGGGGAGCTGTTTTTT
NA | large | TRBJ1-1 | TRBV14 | CASSQGAWTGNTEAFF | TGTGCCAGCAGCCAAGGAGCCTGGACTGGGAACACTGAAGCTTTCTTT
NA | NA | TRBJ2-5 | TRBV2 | CASSGGGGTDLSRTQYF | TGTGCCAGCAGCGGCGGCGGCGGGACTGACCTGTCAAGGACCCAGTACTTC
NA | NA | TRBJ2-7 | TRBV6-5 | CASSQEYRTAYEQYF | TGTGCCAGCAGCCAAGAGTACAGGACCGCCTACGAGCAGTACTTC
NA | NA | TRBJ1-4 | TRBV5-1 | CASSLNGETEEKLFF | TGCGCCAGCAGCTTGAACGGGGAGACGGAGGAAAAACTGTTTTTT
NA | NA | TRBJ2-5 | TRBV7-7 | CASSRNREQTQYF | TGTGCTAGCAGCCGAAACAGGGAACAGACCCAGTACTTC
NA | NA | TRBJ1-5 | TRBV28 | CASSLVSPSNQPQHF | TGTGCCAGCAGTTTAGTCTCCCCAAGCAATCAGCCCCAGCATTTT
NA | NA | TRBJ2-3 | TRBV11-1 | CASSREGTTSLDTQYF | TGTGCCAGCAGCCGTGAAGGGACCACGAGCTTAGATACGCAGTATTTT
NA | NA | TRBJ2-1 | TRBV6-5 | CASSNYRVGNEQFF | TGTGCCAGCAGTAACTACAGGGTAGGCAATGAGCAGTTCTTC
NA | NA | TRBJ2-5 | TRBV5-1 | CASRLDPNKQYF | TGCGCCAGCAGACTAGACCCGAACAAGCAGTACTTC
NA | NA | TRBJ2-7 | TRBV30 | CAWSVRLDPYEQYF | TGTGCCTGGAGTGTAAGGCTAGATCCGTACGAGCAGTACTTC
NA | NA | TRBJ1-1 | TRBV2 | CASSGFGSGSEAFF | TGTGCCAGCAGTGGATTTGGGTCGGGGAGTGAAGCTTTCTTT
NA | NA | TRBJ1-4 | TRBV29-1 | CSVAGSSANEKLFF | TGCAGCGTTGCTGGGAGTTCGGCTAATGAAAAACTGTTTTTT
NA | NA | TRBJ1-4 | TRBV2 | CASSVWGPGEKLFF | TGTGCCAGTAGTGTATGGGGCCCCGGGGAAAAACTGTTTTTT
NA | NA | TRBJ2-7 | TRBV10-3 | CAISELGGVDEQYF | TGTGCCATCAGTGAGCTGGGGGGAGTCGACGAGCAGTACTTC
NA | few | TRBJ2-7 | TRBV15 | CATSRDRDSYEQYF | TGTGCCACCAGCAGAGACAGGGACTCCTACGAGCAGTACTTC
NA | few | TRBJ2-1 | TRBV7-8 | CASRGDNEQFF | TGTGCCAGCAGGGGAGACAATGAGCAGTTCTTC
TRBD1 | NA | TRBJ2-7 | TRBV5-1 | CASRWDSPYEQYF | TGCGCCAGCCGATGGGACAGCCCATACGAGCAGTACTTC
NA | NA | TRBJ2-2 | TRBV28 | CASLGDINTGELFF | TGTGCCAGCCTGGGGGACATCAACACCGGGGAGCTGTTTTTT
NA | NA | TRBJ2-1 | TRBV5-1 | CASSQDTYEQFF | TGCGCCAGCAGCCAGGACACCTATGAGCAGTTCTTC
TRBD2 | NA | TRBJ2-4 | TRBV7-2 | CASSFGLAGGLAKNIQYF | TGTGCCAGCAGCTTTGGACTAGCGGGGGGACTAGCCAAAAACATTCAGTACTTC
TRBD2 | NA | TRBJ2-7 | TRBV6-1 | CASRRTSGDTYEQYF | TGTGCCAGCAGGAGGACTAGCGGTGATACCTACGAGCAGTACTTC
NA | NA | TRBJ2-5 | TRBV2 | CASSDVWGETQYF | TGTGCCAGCAGTGACGTGTGGGGAGAGACCCAGTACTTC
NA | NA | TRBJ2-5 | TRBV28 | CASSSSSETQYF | TGTGCCAGCAGTTCTAGCTCGGAGACCCAGTACTTC
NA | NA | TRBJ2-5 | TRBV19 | CASSPQGIKTQYF | TGTGCCAGTAGTCCCCAGGGGATCAAGACCCAGTACTTC
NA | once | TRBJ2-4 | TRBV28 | CASSFFGEAKNIQYF | TGTGCCAGCAGTTTCTTTGGGGAAGCCAAAAACATTCAGTACTTC
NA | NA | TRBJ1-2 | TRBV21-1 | CASIRDRLLNYGYTF | TGTGCCAGCATCCGTGACAGGTTACTCAACTATGGCTACACCTTC
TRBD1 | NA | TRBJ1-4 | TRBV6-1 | CASSERVAGGNEKLFF | TGTGCCAGCAGTGAAAGGGTGGCAGGGGGTAATGAAAAACTGTTTTTT
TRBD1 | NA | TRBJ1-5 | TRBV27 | CASSTQGQPQHF | TGTGCCAGCAGCACACAGGGGCAGCCCCAGCATTTT
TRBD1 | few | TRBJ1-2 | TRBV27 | CASSASPRQGAWGYTF | TGTGCCAGCAGTGCAAGCCCCCGCCAGGGGGCATGGGGCTACACCTTC
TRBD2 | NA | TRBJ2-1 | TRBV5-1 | CASSQTGTSYNEQFF | TGCGCCAGCAGCCAGACCGGGACTAGCTACAATGAGCAGTTCTTC
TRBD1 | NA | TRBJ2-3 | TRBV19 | CASRIGQGAQYF | TGTGCCAGTAGGATTGGACAGGGCGCGCAGTATTTT
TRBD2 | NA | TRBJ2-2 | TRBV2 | CASIGLAGGKGGELFF | TGTGCCAGCATCGGCCTAGCGGGAGGGAAAGGGGGGGAGCTGTTTTTT
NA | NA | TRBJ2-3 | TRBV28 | CASSLAGATDTQYF | TGTGCCAGCAGTTTAGCAGGGGCCACAGATACGCAGTATTTT
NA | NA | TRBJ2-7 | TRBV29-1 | CSVKGSRGSYEQYF | TGCAGCGTTAAGGGGTCCAGGGGTAGCTACGAGCAGTACTTC
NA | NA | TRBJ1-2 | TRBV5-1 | CASRPGNPMNYGYTF | TGCGCCAGCAGGCCAGGAAATCCTATGAACTATGGCTACACCTTC
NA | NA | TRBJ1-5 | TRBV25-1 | CASSSRHRFQHF | TGTGCCAGCAGTTCTCGTCACAGGTTTCAGCATTTT
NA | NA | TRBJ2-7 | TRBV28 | CASSLPGSRTYEQYF | TGTGCCAGCAGTTTACCGGGAAGCCGAACCTACGAGCAGTACTTC
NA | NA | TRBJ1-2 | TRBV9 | CASGELSNYGYTF | TGTGCCAGCGGGGAGCTATCAAACTATGGCTACACCTTC
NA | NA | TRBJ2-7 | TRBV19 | CASSPRLSYEQYF | TGTGCCAGTAGCCCCAGGCTCTCCTACGAGCAGTACTTC
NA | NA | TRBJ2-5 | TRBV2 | CASSGGQETQYF | TGTGCCAGCAGTGGGGGGCAGGAGACCCAGTACTTC
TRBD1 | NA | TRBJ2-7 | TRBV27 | CASSIPRQGVSYEQYF | TGTGCCAGCAGTATCCCCCGACAGGGGGTCTCCTACGAGCAGTACTTC
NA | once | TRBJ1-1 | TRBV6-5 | CASSPPDRGAFF | TGTGCCAGCAGTCCCCCAGATCGGGGAGCTTTCTTT
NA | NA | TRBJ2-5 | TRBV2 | CASGLYQETQYF | TGTGCCAGCGGCTTGTACCAAGAGACCCAGTACTTC